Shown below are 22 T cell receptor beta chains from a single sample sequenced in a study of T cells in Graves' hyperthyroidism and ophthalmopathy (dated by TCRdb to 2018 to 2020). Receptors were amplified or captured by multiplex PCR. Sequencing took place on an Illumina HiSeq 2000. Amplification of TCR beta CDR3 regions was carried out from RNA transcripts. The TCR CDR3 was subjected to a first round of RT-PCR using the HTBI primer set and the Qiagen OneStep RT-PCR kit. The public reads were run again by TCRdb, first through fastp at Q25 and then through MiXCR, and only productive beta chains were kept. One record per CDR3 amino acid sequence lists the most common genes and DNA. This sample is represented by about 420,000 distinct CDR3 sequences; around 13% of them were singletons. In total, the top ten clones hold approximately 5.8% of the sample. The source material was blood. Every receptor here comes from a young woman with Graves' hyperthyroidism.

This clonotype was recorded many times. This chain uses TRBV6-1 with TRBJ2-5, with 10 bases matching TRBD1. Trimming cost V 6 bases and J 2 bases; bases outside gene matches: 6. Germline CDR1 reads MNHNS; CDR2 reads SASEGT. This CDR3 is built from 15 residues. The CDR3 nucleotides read TGTGCCAGCAGACCGGGACAGGGGATACAAGAGACCCAGTACTTC. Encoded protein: CASRPGQGIQETQYF.

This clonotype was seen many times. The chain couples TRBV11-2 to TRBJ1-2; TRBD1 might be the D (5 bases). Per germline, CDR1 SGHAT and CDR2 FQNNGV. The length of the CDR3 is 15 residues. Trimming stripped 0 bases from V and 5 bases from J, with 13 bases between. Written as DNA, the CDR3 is TGTGCCAGCAGCTTAGATTGGGGGGAGGGATATGGCTACACCTTC. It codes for CASSLDWGEGYGYTF.

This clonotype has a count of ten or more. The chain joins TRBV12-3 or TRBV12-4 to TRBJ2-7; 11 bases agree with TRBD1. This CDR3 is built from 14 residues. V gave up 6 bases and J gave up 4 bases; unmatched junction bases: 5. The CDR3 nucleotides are TGTGCCAGCAGGGAAGGGACAGGGGGGTACGAGCAGTACTTC. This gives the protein CASREGTGGYEQYF.

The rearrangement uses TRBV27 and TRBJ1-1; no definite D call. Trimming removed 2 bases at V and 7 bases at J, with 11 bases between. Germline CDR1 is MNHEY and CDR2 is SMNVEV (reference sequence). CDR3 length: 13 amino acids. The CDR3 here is CASSLTRYIEAFF. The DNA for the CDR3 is TGTGCCAGCAGTTTAACCCGCTACATTGAAGCTTTCTTT.

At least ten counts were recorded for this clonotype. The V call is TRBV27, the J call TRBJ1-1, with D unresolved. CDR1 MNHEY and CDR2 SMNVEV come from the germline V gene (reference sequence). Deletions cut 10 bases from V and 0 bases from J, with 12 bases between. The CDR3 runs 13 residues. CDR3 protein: CATGRLMNTEAFF. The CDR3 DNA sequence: TGTGCCACCGGACGGCTTATGAACACTGAAGCTTTCTTT.

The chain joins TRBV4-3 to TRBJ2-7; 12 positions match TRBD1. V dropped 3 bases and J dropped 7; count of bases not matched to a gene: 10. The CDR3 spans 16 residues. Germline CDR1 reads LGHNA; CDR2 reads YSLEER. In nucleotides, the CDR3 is TGCGCCAGCAGCCAGGAGGGACAGGGGGCGAGGGGGGAGCAGTACTTC. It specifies CASSQEGQGARGEQYF.

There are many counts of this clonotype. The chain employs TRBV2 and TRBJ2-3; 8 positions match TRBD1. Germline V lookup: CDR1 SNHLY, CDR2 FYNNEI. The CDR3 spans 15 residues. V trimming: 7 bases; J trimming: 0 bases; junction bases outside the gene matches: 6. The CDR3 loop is CASNGQGLSTDTQYF. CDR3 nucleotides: TGTGCCAGCAACGGACAGGGACTTAGCACAGATACGCAGTATTTT. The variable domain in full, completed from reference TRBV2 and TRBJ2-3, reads EPEVTQTPSHQVTQMGQEVILRCVPISNHLYFYWYRQILGQKVEFLVSFYNNEISEKSEIFDDQFSVERPDGSNFTLKIRSTKLEDSAMYFCASNGQGLSTDTQYFGPGTRLTVL.

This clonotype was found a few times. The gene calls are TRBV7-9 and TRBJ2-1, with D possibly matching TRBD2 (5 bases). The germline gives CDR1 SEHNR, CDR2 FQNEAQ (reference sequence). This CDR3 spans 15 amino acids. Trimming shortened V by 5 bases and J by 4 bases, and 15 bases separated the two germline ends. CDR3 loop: CASSMLADLYNEQFF. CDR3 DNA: TGTGCCAGCAGCATGCTAGCTGACCTATACAATGAGCAGTTCTTC.

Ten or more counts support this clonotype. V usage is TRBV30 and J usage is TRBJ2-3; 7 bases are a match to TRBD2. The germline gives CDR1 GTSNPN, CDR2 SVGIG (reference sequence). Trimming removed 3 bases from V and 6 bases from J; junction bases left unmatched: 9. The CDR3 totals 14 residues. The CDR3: CAWRYGGRPDTQYF. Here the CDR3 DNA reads TGTGCCTGGAGGTATGGCGGGAGACCTGATACGCAGTATTTT.

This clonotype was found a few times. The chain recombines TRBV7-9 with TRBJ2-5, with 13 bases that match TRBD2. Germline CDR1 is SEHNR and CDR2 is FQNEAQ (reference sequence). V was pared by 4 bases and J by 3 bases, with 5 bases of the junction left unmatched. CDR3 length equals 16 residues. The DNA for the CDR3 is TGTGCCAGCAGCTACGGACTAGCGGGAGAGAAAGAGACCCAGTACTTC. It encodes CASSYGLAGEKETQYF. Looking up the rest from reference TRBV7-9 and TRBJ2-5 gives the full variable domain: DTGVSQNPRHKITKRGQNVTFRCDPISEHNRLYWYRQTLGQGPEFLTYFQNEAQLEKSRLLSDRFSAERPKGSFSTLEIQRTEQGDSAMYLCASSYGLAGEKETQYFGPGTRLLVL.

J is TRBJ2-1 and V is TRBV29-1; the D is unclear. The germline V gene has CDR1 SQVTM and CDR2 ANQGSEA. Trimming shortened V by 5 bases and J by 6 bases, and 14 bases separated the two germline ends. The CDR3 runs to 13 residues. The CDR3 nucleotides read TGCAGCGTTAGTAAGGCCTCGGGCAATGAGCAGTTCTTC. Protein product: CSVSKASGNEQFF.

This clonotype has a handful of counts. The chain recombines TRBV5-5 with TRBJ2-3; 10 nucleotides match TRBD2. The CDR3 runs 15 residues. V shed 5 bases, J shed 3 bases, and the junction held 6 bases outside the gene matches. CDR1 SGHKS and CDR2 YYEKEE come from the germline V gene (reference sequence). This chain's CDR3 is CASSESGRATDTQYF. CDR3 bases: TGTGCCAGCAGTGAAAGCGGGAGGGCTACAGATACGCAGTATTTT.

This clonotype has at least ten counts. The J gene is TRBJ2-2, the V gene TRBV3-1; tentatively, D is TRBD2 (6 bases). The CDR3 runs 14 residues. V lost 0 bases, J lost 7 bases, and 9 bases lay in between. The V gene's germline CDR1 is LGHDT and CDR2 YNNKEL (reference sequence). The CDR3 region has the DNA TGTGCCAGCAGCCAAGATCTGGGGGGCGGGGAGCTGTTTTTT. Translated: CASSQDLGGGELFF.

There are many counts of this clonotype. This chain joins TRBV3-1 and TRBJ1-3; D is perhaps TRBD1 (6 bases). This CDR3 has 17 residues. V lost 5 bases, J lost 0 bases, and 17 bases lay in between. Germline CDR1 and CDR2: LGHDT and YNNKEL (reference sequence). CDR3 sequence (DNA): TGTGCCAGCAGCAAGACGTCGGGACACTTCTCTGGAAACACCATATATTTT. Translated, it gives CASSKTSGHFSGNTIYF.

The CDR3 sequence is CAWSVPDSALHF. Written as DNA, the CDR3 is TGTGCCTGGAGTGTCCCCGATTCTGCCCTCCACTTT. V is TRBV30 and J is TRBJ1-6, with D unclear. Germline CDR1 GTSNPN, CDR2 SVGIG (reference sequence). CDR3 length: 12 amino acids. Trimming removed 0 bases at V and 14 bases at J, with 11 bases between.

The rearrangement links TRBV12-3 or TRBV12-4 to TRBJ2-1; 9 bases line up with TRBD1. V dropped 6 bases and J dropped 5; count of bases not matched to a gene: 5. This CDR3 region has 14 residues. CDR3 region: CASSQTGGNNEQFF. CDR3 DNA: TGTGCCAGCAGCCAGACAGGGGGAAACAATGAGCAGTTCTTC.

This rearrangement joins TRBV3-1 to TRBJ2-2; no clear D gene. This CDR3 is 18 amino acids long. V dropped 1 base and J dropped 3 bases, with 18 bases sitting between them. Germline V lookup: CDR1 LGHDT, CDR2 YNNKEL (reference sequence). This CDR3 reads CASSQAIRSTTYTGELFF. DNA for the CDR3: TGTGCCAGCAGCCAAGCAATCAGAAGTACGACTTACACCGGGGAGCTGTTTTTT.

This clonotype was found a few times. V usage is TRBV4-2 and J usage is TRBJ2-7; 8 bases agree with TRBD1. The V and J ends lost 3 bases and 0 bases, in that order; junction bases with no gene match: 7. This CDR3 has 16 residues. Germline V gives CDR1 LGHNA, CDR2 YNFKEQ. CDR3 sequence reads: CASSQEDRASSYEQYF. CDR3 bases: TGTGCCAGCAGCCAGGAGGACAGGGCTTCCTCCTACGAGCAGTACTTC.

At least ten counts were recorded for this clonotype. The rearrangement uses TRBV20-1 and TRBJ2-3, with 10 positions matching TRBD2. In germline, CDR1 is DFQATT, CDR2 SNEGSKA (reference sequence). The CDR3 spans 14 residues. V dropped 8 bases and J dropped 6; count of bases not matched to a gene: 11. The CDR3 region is CSRGSGRAFDTQYF. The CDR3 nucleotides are TGCAGTAGGGGGAGCGGGAGGGCCTTTGATACGCAGTATTTT.

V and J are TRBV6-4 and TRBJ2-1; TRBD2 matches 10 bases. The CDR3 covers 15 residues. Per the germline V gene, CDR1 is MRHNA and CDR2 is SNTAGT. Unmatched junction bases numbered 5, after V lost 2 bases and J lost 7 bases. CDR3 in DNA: TGTGCCAGCAGTGACGGTAGCGGGAGGAGTAATGAGCAGTTCTTC. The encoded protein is CASSDGSGRSNEQFF.

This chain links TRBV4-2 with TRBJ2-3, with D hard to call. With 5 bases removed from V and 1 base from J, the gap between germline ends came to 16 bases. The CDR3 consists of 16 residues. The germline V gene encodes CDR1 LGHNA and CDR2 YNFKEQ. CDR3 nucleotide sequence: TGTGCCAGCAGCATAAGCGACTCGCGACGCACAGATACGCAGTATTTT. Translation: CASSISDSRRTDTQYF.

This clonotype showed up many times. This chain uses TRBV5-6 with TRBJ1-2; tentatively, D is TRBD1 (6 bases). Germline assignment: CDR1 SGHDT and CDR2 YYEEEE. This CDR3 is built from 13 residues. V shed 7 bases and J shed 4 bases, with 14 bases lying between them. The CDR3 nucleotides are TGTGCCAGCTCACCACAGGGCCCCTATGGCTACACCTTC. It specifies CASSPQGPYGYTF.